This TCR beta chain was obtained from a study of cytomegalovirus exposure and HLA in healthy donors. Using immunoSEQ multiplex PCR, the repertoire was profiled, and TCRdb retains in-frame clones only, with some absent. This sample has some 150,000 clones; about 91% occur once, and the top ten carry roughly 4.3%. Trimming removed 3 bases from V and 0 bases from J; junction bases left unmatched: 7. The CDR3 covers 17 residues. Per germline, CDR1 SGHTA and CDR2 FQGTGA. The sample taken for sequencing was PBMCs. The clonotype was recovered from a man aged 18-30 years in good health and CMV-seropositive. The rearrangement uses TRBV7-3 and TRBJ2-2, with 7 bases identical to TRBD2. CDR3 amino acids: CASSLELAAANTGELFF. CDR3 DNA sequence: TGTGCCAGCAGCTTGGAGCTAGCGGCTGCGAACACCGGGGAGCTGTTTTTT.